The 12 T cell receptor beta chains given below trace back to one sample, sequenced in a study of cytomegalovirus exposure and HLA in healthy donors. PCR employed 60 Vbeta and 13 Jbeta primers. Some clones are missing from TCRdb's copy, which holds only in-frame ones; the method was immunoSEQ multiplex PCR. The table records fewer than 200,000 clones, around 80% of them present only once. The specimen sequenced was PBMCs. These receptors originate from a woman in her late teens or twenties in good health and CMV-seronegative.

This chain uses TRBV19 with TRBJ2-1, with D unclear. Germline V gene sequence: CDR1 LNHDA, CDR2 SQIVND (reference sequence). The V end was cut by 3 bases, the J end by 3 bases, with 9 bases between. The CDR3 covers 14 residues. DNA of the CDR3: TGTGCCAGTAGTATTCATGCGGACTACAATGAGCAGTTCTTC. Protein product: CASSIHADYNEQFF.

The chain joins TRBV6-5 to TRBJ1-2; weak D call: TRBD1 (5 bases). V was cut by 0 bases and J by 8 bases, with 13 bases left in between. Germline V lookup: CDR1 MNHEY, CDR2 SVGAGI. The CDR3 consists of 14 residues. In DNA, the CDR3 is TGTGCCAGCAGTTACTCTGGGCAGGGTGAAGGCTACACCTTC. It codes for CASSYSGQGEGYTF.

The CDR3 DNA follows: TGTGCCAGCAGCTTGGCCCTATTCAGATTCACTAAGGGAGGTGGCGAGCAGTACTTC. This encodes CASSLALFRFTKGGGEQYF. The chain combines TRBV5-6 with TRBJ2-7; tentatively, D is TRBD2 (6 bases). Between the trimmed V and J ends, which lost 0 bases and 6 bases, there was a span of 28 bases. The CDR3 spans 19 residues. Germline assignment: CDR1 SGHDT and CDR2 YYEEEE.

The V gene is TRBV5-1, the J gene TRBJ2-3, with D perhaps matching TRBD2 (6 bases). Germline V CDR1 and CDR2: SGHRS, YFSETQ. V lost 4 bases, J lost 2 bases, and 20 bases lay in between. The CDR3 runs to 17 residues. The CDR3 nucleotides are TGCGCCAGCAGCCTGCCCCGGAGGGGAGAACTCACAGATACGCAGTATTTT. It codes for CASSLPRRGELTDTQYF. The variable domain in full, completed from reference TRBV5-1 and TRBJ2-3, reads KAGVTQTPRYLIKTRGQQVTLSCSPISGHRSVSWYQQTPGQGLQFLFEYFSETQRNKGNFPGRFSGRQFSNSRSEMNVSTLELGDSALYLCASSLPRRGELTDTQYFGPGTRLTVL.

The rearrangement uses TRBV10-3 and TRBJ2-6; TRBD2 agrees at 13 bases. This CDR3 has 19 amino acids. The germline CDR1 and CDR2 sequences are ENHRY and SYGVKD. With 4 bases clipped from V and 0 bases from J, the junction kept 6 bases outside the gene matches. CDR3 residues: CAISGRGLAGSSGANVLTF. CDR3 coding DNA: TGTGCCATCAGTGGACGGGGACTAGCGGGATCCTCTGGGGCCAACGTCCTGACTTTC.

CDR3 loop: CASKVSYEQYF. In DNA form, the CDR3 reads TGTGCCAGCAAAGTGAGCTACGAGCAGTACTTC. The chain is built from TRBV2 and TRBJ2-7, with D unclear. The CDR3 is made up of 11 amino acids. Trimming removed 7 bases from V and 3 bases from J, with 7 bases in between. Per the germline V gene, CDR1 is SNHLY and CDR2 is FYNNEI.

The V gene is TRBV18, the J gene TRBJ2-7; 8 positions agree with TRBD1. CDR3 length equals 15 residues. The V and J ends lost 1 base and 4 bases, in that order; junction bases with no gene match: 6. The germline V gene encodes CDR1 KGHSH and CDR2 LQKENI. As DNA, the CDR3 is TGTGCCAGCTCACCACGGGGGACAGGCCAGTACGAGCAGTACTTC. Its translation: CASSPRGTGQYEQYF.

In this sample, this clone turned up a few times. J is TRBJ2-1 and V is TRBV6-5; 11 bases map to TRBD2. The CDR3 is 15 residues long. Looked up from germline, CDR1 is MNHEY and CDR2 is SVGAGI. The trim removed 6 bases at V and 4 bases at J, leaving 5 bases unmatched. The CDR3 region is CASSIAGGDYNEQFF. CDR3 DNA sequence: TGTGCCAGCAGCATAGCGGGAGGGGATTACAATGAGCAGTTCTTC.

CDR3: CASSLGGGRESTDTQYF. The CDR3 nucleotides read TGTGCCAGTAGCCTTGGCGGGGGGCGGGAGAGCACAGATACGCAGTATTTT. V gene TRBV19 combines with J gene TRBJ2-3, with TRBD2 identical over 8 bases. The junction had 11 bases not matched to a gene; V was cut back by 6 bases and J by 0 bases. There are 17 residues in the CDR3. CDR1 is LNHDA and CDR2 is SQIVND in the germline V gene (reference sequence). The variable domain in full, with the rest retrieved from reference TRBV19 and TRBJ2-3, is DGGITQSPKYLFRKEGQNVTLSCEQNLNHDAMYWYRQDPGQGLRLIYYSQIVNDFQKGDIAEGYSVSREKKESFPLTVTSAQKNPTAFYLCASSLGGGRESTDTQYFGPGTRLTVL.

This clone has a handful of counts. The chain carries TRBV5-4 and TRBJ2-1; 11 bases line up with TRBD1. Germline V CDR1 and CDR2: SGHNT, YYREEE (reference sequence). After removal of 4 bases from V and 5 bases from J, the junction contained 8 bases not matched to a gene. This CDR3 region has 16 residues. The CDR3 nucleotides are TGTGCCAGCAGCAGGCCGGGACAGGGGGGCCACAATGAGCAGTTCTTC. Translating it yields CASSRPGQGGHNEQFF.

J is TRBJ1-1 and V is TRBV27; D might be TRBD1 (5 bases). Trimming took 7 bases from V and 0 from J, leaving 12 bases between them. The germline V gene has CDR1 MNHEY and CDR2 SMNVEV (reference sequence). CDR3 length equals 14 residues. CDR3 DNA sequence: TGTGCCAGCATCGGGGGAGTTATGAACACTGAAGCTTTCTTT. Protein product: CASIGGVMNTEAFF.

V and J are TRBV28 and TRBJ1-1, with D perhaps TRBD1 (5 bases). This CDR3 contains 16 residues. In germline, CDR1 is MDHEN, CDR2 SYDVKM. Trimming cost V 6 bases and J 1 base, with 18 bases left between them. In nucleotides, the CDR3 is TGTGCCAGCAGCCTCGGATGGACAAAGCGGAACACTGAAGCTTTCTTT. Translation: CASSLGWTKRNTEAFF.